This T cell receptor beta chain comes out of a study of cytomegalovirus exposure and HLA in healthy donors. With 4 bases clipped from V and 0 bases from J, the junction kept 10 bases outside the gene matches. The CDR3 totals 17 residues. Per the germline V gene, CDR1 is SGHKS and CDR2 is YYEKEE (reference sequence). Measured with immunoSEQ multiplex PCR; TCRdb has only the in-frame clones, and not every one. The table lists 130,000 to 150,000 clones, nearly 90% of them singletons. The chain carries TRBV5-5 and TRBJ1-5; 7 bases fit TRBD1. The receptor was isolated from a woman between 18 and 29 years old in good health and CMV-seropositive. Input material: PBMCs. The CDR3 reads CASSPGQASNSNQPQHF. CDR3 nucleotides: TGTGCCAGCAGCCCCGGACAGGCGTCTAATAGCAATCAGCCCCAGCATTTT.